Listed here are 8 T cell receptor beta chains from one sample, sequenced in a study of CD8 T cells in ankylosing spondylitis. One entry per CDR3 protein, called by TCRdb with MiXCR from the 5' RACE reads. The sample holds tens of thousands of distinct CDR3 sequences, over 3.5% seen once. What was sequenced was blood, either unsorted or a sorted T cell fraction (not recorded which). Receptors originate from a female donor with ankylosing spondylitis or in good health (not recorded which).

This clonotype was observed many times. In DNA form, the CDR3 reads TGTGCCAGCAGCGTAGGCACCGGACCCCGGGAGACCCAGTACTTC. Translated: CASSVGTGPRETQYF. The J gene is TRBJ2-5, the V gene TRBV9; D remains ambiguous. V dropped 0 bases and J dropped 5 bases, with 14 bases sitting between them. There are 15 residues in the CDR3. Per the germline V gene, CDR1 is SGDLS and CDR2 is YYNGEE.

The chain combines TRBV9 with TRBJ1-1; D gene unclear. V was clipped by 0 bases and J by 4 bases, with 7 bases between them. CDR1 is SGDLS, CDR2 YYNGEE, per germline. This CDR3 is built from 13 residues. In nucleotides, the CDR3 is TGTGCCAGCAGCGTAGAACAGTCCACTGAAGCTTTCTTT. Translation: CASSVEQSTEAFF.

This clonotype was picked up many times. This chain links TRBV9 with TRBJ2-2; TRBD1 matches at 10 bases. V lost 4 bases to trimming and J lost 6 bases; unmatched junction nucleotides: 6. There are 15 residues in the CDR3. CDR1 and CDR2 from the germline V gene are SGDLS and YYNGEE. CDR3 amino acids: CASSRQGAVSGELFF. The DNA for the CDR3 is TGTGCCAGCAGCCGACAGGGGGCAGTGTCCGGGGAGCTGTTTTTT.

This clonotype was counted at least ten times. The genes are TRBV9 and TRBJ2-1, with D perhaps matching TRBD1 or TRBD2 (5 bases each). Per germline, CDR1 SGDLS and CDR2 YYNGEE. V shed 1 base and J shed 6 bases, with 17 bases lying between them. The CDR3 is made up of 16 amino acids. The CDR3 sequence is CASSVSGQGRSNEQFF. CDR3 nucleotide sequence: TGTGCCAGCAGCGTATCGGGGCAGGGTCGTAGCAATGAGCAGTTCTTC. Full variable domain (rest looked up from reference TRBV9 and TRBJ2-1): DSGVTQTPKHLITATGQRVTLRCSPRSGDLSVYWYQQSLDQGLQFLIQYYNGEERAKGNILERFSAQQFPDLHSELNLSSLELGDSALYFCASSVSGQGRSNEQFFGPGTRLTVL.

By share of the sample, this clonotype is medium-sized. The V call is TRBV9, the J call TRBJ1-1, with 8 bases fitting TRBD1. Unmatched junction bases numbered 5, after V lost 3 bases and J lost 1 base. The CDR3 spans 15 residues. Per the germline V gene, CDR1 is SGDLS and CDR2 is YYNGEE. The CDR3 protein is CASSDGQGKNTEAFF. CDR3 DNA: TGTGCCAGCAGCGACGGACAGGGTAAGAACACTGAAGCTTTCTTT.

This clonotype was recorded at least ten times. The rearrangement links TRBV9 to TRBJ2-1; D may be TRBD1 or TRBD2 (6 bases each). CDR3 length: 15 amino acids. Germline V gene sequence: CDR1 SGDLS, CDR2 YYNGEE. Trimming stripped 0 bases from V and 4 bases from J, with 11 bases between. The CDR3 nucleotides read TGTGCCAGCAGCGTAGAAGGGGGGTTTTACAATGAGCAGTTCTTC. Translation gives CASSVEGGFYNEQFF.

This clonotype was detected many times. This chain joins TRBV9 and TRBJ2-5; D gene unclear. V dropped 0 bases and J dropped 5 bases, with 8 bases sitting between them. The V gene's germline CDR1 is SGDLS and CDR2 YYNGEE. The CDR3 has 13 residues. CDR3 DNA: TGTGCCAGCAGCGTAGCCCTTTCGGAGACCCAGTACTTC. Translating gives CASSVALSETQYF.

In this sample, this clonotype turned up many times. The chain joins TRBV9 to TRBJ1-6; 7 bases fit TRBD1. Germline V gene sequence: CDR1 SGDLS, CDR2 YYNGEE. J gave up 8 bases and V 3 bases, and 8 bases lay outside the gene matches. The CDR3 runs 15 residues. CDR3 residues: CASSAYRGADSPLHF. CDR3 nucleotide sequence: TGTGCCAGCAGCGCGTACAGGGGAGCGGATTCACCCCTCCACTTT.